Below are 8 T cell receptor beta chains sequenced from a single sample in a study of blood T cell repertoires in COVID-19. The method was immunoSEQ multiplex PCR; TCRdb's version includes in-frame clones alone and lacks a portion of them. The table has 200,000 to 250,000 clones, 70% to 90% seen once. The sequenced material came from PBMCs or T cells enriched from blood (not recorded which). The receptors here all came from a man between 40 and 49 years old who had recovered from COVID-19.

The chain couples TRBV11-2 to TRBJ2-7; 9 positions agree with TRBD2. V was pared by 7 bases and J by 10 bases, with 11 bases of the junction left unmatched. Germline V gene data show CDR1 as SGHAT and CDR2 as FQNNGV. This CDR3 has 13 residues. The CDR3 region has the DNA TGTGCCAGCACCCCGGGACTAGCTAGAAGTCAGTACTTC. Translated, it gives CASTPGLARSQYF.

The chain is built from TRBV28 and TRBJ1-1; 7 nucleotides agree with TRBD1. Germline V gives CDR1 MDHEN, CDR2 SYDVKM. The junction had 12 bases not matched to a gene; V was cut back by 5 bases and J by 6 bases. The CDR3 is 15 amino acids. DNA for the CDR3: TGTGCCAGCAGTCTAACCCACAGGGGTATCGCTGAAGCTTTCTTT. It specifies CASSLTHRGIAEAFF.

The V gene is TRBV6-4, the J gene TRBJ2-7; D is unclear. Trimming shortened V by 0 bases and J by 5 bases, and 5 bases separated the two germline ends. The CDR3 has 12 residues. Germline CDR1 MRHNA, CDR2 SNTAGT. In nucleotides, the CDR3 is TGTGCCAGCAGTGACTCGAACAACGAGCAGTACTTC. Translated: CASSDSNNEQYF.

The rearrangement links TRBV4-2 to TRBJ1-1, with D tentatively TRBD1 (5 bases). Germline CDR1 and CDR2: LGHNA and YNFKEQ. CDR3 length: 16 residues. Between the trimmed V and J ends, which lost 4 bases and 2 bases, there was a span of 17 bases. The CDR3 DNA reads TGTGCCAGCAGCCTAGGGAACAGGTTATCCAACACTGAAGCTTTCTTT. Translating it yields CASSLGNRLSNTEAFF.

The J gene is TRBJ1-2, the V gene TRBV7-9; D is unresolved. The CDR3 spans 14 residues. V lost 5 bases and J lost 1, with 11 bases in between. Germline V gene sequence: CDR1 SEHNR, CDR2 FQNEAQ (reference sequence). CDR3 DNA sequence: TGTGCCAGCAGCCAGGTCGGATATAACTATGGCTACACCTTC. This gives the protein CASSQVGYNYGYTF.

The rearrangement joins TRBV14 to TRBJ2-7, with TRBD2 matching 10 bases. Per germline, CDR1 SGHDN and CDR2 FVKESK. The V and J ends lost 7 bases and 0 bases, in that order; junction bases with no gene match: 18. The CDR3 has 19 amino acids. CDR3 in amino acids: CASTGLAGAEPDSSYEQYF. The CDR3 DNA is TGTGCCAGCACTGGGCTAGCGGGGGCGGAGCCCGACAGCTCCTACGAGCAGTACTTC.

Worth noting for this clone: The sample holds other DNA sequences that translate to the same CDR3. This chain connects TRBV3-1 (or the pseudogene TRBV3-2) to TRBJ1-5; D gene unclear. The CDR3 is 14 amino acids. CDR1 is LGHDT and CDR2 is YNNKEL in the germline V gene (reference sequence). V lost 3 bases, J lost 4 bases, and 10 bases lay in between. The CDR3 bases are TGTGCCAGCAGCCATCGGGGTGGTAATCAGCCCCAGCATTTT. Its protein product is CASSHRGGNQPQHF.

The gene calls are TRBV30 and TRBJ2-3, with 8 bases matching TRBD1. Germline loops: CDR1 GTSNPN, CDR2 SVGIG (reference sequence). The CDR3 is 14 residues long. J gave up 6 bases and V 1 base, and 6 bases lay outside the gene matches. The CDR3 reads CAWSAGQGGDTQYF. CDR3 nucleotide sequence: TGTGCCTGGAGTGCAGGACAGGGCGGCGATACGCAGTATTTT.